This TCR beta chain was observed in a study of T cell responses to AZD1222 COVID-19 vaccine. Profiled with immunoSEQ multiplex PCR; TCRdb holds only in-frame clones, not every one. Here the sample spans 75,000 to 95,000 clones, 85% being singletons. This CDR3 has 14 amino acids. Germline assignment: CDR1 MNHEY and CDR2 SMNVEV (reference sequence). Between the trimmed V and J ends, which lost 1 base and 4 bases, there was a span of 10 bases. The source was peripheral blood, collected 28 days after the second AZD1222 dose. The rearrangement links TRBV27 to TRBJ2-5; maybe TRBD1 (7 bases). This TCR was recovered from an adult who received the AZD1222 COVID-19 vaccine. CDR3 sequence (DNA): TGTGCCAGCAGTTTATTCCAGGGGGGAGAGACCCAGTACTTC. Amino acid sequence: CASSLFQGGETQYF.